This T cell receptor (beta chain) was identified in a study of blood T cell repertoires in COVID-19. For the study at large: Collection of acute and convalescent COVID-19 samples took place in the United States, Italy and Spain. PBMCs, B-cell-depleted T cells, or T cells were the source of the cDNA or gDNA that made up the material.

V lost 4 bases, J lost 3 bases, and 9 bases stayed unmatched. The germline CDR1 and CDR2 sequences are SGDLS and YYNGEE. The CDR3 extends over 16 amino acids. The data were produced by immunoSEQ multiplex PCR, yet TCRdb's version contains in-frame clones alone and is incomplete. The data hold some 160,000 clones, with just under 85% observed a single time. The receptor comes from a woman older than 75 with COVID-19, enrolled during active disease. The chain is built from TRBV9 and TRBJ2-2, with 7 bases that match TRBD2. The specimen sequenced was peripheral blood. CDR3 amino acids: CASSPFPAGYTGELFF. The CDR3 DNA follows: TGTGCCAGCAGCCCCTTCCCAGCGGGGTACACCGGGGAGCTGTTTTTT.